The clone carrying this T cell receptor (beta chain) has just a few counts. Its antigen is still unknown. TCRdb recomputed calls from the reads with MiXCR, one row per CDR3 protein. The table lists fewer than 250,000 distinct CDR3 sequences, 22% of them singletons, with around a sixth in the top ten. This record comes from a study of T cell repertoires in cytomegalovirus infection. V dropped 5 bases and J dropped 3 bases, with 14 bases sitting between them. In germline, CDR1 is MDHEN, CDR2 SYDVKM. The CDR3 runs to 15 residues. Study-wide results and limits: HLA-C-restricted CMV clonotypes gave the most frequent clonotype in two of eight donors.

Sequencing used CD8+ T cells from PBMCs. The chain recombines TRBV28 with TRBJ1-5; D might be TRBD1 (5 bases). This TCR was recovered from a human donor in good health (CMV status not recorded). Some clones in this sample may be carry-over from other donors' samples. CDR3 protein: CASSPKGVHNQPQHF. The CDR3 nucleotides read TGTGCCAGCAGTCCTAAAGGGGTCCACAATCAGCCCCAGCATTTT. The variable domain in full, with the rest retrieved from reference TRBV28 and TRBJ1-5, is DVKVTQSSRYLVKRTGEKVFLECVQDMDHENMFWYRQDPGLGLRLIYFSYDVKMKEKGDIPEGYSVSREKKERFSLILESASTNQTSMYLCASSPKGVHNQPQHFGDGTRLSIL.